Listed here are 11 T cell receptor beta chains from one sample, sequenced in a study of T cell responses to AZD1222 COVID-19 vaccine. Here immunoSEQ multiplex PCR was the method, and the copy in TCRdb shows in-frame clones only, minus some. This table holds approximately 60,000 clones, approximately 86% found once. The starting material was peripheral blood, obtained 28 days after the second AZD1222 dose. The source of these receptors is an adult who received the AZD1222 COVID-19 vaccine.

A single count supports this clone. The V gene is TRBV19, the J gene TRBJ1-5; no definite D call. CDR3 size: 13 residues. CDR1 and CDR2 (germline): LNHDA, SQIVND (reference sequence). The V end lost 7 bases, the J end lost 3 bases, and 10 bases lay between the germline ends. As DNA, the CDR3 is TGTGCCAGTACCAACAGAGACAATCAGCCCCAGCATTTT. This codes for CASTNRDNQPQHF.

The chain has TRBV29-1 and TRBJ2-7, with TRBD1 matching over 9 bases. From germline, CDR1 is SQVTM and CDR2 ANQGSEA. With 1 base clipped from V and 2 bases from J, the junction kept 6 bases outside the gene matches. This CDR3 contains 15 residues. CDR3 DNA sequence: TGCAGCGTTGAAGGGACAGGGGAGAATGCCTACGAGCAGTACTTC. As protein: CSVEGTGENAYEQYF.

The chain recombines TRBV29-1 with TRBJ2-5; 7 bases align to TRBD1. There are 16 residues in the CDR3. Per the germline V gene, CDR1 is SQVTM and CDR2 is ANQGSEA. After removal of 7 bases from V and 5 bases from J, the junction contained 19 bases not matched to a gene. CDR3 protein: CSAASPLGQSRETQYF. The CDR3 DNA follows: TGCAGCGCAGCATCTCCTTTGGGACAGTCGAGGGAGACCCAGTACTTC.

The chain recombines TRBV6-1 with TRBJ2-7, with D perhaps matching TRBD1 (5 bases). The V end was cut by 2 bases, the J end by 0 bases, with 8 bases between. This CDR3 has 14 residues. Germline V gene data show CDR1 as MNHNS and CDR2 as SASEGT. In DNA, the CDR3 is TGTGCCAGCAGTGAACAGGGCACCTCCTACGAGCAGTACTTC. This gives the protein CASSEQGTSYEQYF.

This sequence joins TRBV28 and TRBJ1-5; D gene uncertain. CDR1 is MDHEN and CDR2 is SYDVKM in the germline V gene. CDR3 length equals 13 residues. The V and J ends lost 6 bases and 3 bases respectively, with 9 bases between them. The CDR3: CASRGSLNQPQHF. CDR3 nucleotide sequence: TGTGCCAGCAGGGGCAGCCTCAATCAGCCCCAGCATTTT.

The chain uses TRBV6-5 and TRBJ1-4; 8 bases map to TRBD1. Germline V gene data show CDR1 as MNHEY and CDR2 as SVGAGI. The CDR3 loop spans 14 amino acids. Trimming at V came to 7 bases and at J to 7 bases, leaving 8 bases not matched to a gene. The CDR3 region has the DNA TGTGCCAGCAACTCCAGGGGGCTTAGTGAAAAACTGTTTTTT. It specifies CASNSRGLSEKLFF.

This chain connects TRBV6-5 to TRBJ1-1; D perhaps matches TRBD1 (6 bases). In germline, CDR1 is MNHEY, CDR2 SVGAGI. This CDR3 region has 15 residues. Trimming pared 5 bases from V and 1 base from J, leaving 14 bases between. The CDR3 sequence: CASSHDPGANTEAFF. DNA of the CDR3: TGTGCCAGCAGTCATGACCCAGGGGCGAACACTGAAGCTTTCTTT.

The rearrangement uses TRBV28 and TRBJ1-4; 9 nucleotides match TRBD1. Trimming at V came to 7 bases and at J to 3 bases, leaving 3 bases not matched to a gene. This CDR3 region has 14 residues. Germline loops: CDR1 MDHEN, CDR2 SYDVKM. The CDR3 spells CASNRQGANEKLFF. CDR3 nucleotides: TGTGCCAGCAACAGACAGGGGGCTAATGAAAAACTGTTTTTT. The full variable domain, completed using reference TRBV28 and TRBJ1-4, is DVKVTQSSRYLVKRTGEKVFLECVQDMDHENMFWYRQDPGLGLRLIYFSYDVKMKEKGDIPEGYSVSREKKERFSLILESASTNQTSMYLCASNRQGANEKLFFGSGTQLSVL.

This clone is a singleton in its sample. This chain uses TRBV24-1 with TRBJ1-2; 7 positions match TRBD1. The V gene end was trimmed by 3 bases and the J gene end by 8 bases; junction bases not matched to a gene: 14. The CDR3 length is 16 residues. The germline CDR1 and CDR2 sequences are KGHDR and SFDVKD. The CDR3 sequence is CATSDPWVEQGSGYTF. The CDR3 coding sequence is TGTGCCACCAGTGATCCTTGGGTAGAACAGGGGAGCGGCTACACCTTC.

V usage is TRBV7-3 and J usage is TRBJ2-1; TRBD2 agrees at 10 bases. Trimming took 7 bases from V and 6 from J; bases not matched to a gene: 6. CDR1 is SGHTA, CDR2 FQGTGA, per germline. The CDR3 is 14 residues long. Written as DNA, the CDR3 is TGTGCCAGCACCCCTAGCGGGAGCCCCAATGAGCAGTTCTTC. This encodes CASTPSGSPNEQFF.

The genes are TRBV9 and TRBJ2-3, with TRBD2 matching over 10 bases. The junction had 8 bases not matched to a gene; V was cut back by 2 bases and J by 5 bases. There are 16 residues in the CDR3. Per the germline V gene, CDR1 is SGDLS and CDR2 is YYNGEE. The CDR3 loop is CASSVPLAGAGDTQYF. In DNA, the CDR3 is TGTGCCAGCAGCGTCCCTCTAGCGGGAGCTGGAGATACGCAGTATTTT.